A single TCR beta chain is shown here with its context. The sample comes from a study of CD8 T cells in Susac syndrome. The CDR3 spans 15 residues. The V gene lost 5 bases and the J gene lost 8 bases, with 21 bases spanning the gap. After extraction with the RNeasy kit, roughly 0.5 to 1 ug of the RNA was reverse transcribed using random hexamers. TCRdb reanalysed the immunoSEQ multiplex PCR reads using MiXCR and keeps one entry per CDR3 protein. The sample shows 150,000 to 200,000 distinct CDR3 sequences, approximately 95% of them seen only once. The TCR was taken from a human donor with multiple sclerosis. Sequencing used CD4+ T cells from PBMCs. The rearrangement links TRBV12-3 or TRBV12-4 to TRBJ1-2, with D tentatively TRBD1 (5 bases). In DNA form, the CDR3 reads TGTGCCAGCAGTCACATTAGGACCGGGGGACGAGGCTACACCTTC. This gives the protein CASSHIRTGGRGYTF.